What follows are 10 T cell receptor beta chains derived from one specimen sequenced in a study of cytomegalovirus exposure and HLA in healthy donors. Primers for the PCR totalled 60 Vbeta and 13 Jbeta. Data came from immunoSEQ multiplex PCR; TCRdb stores just in-frame clones and leaves some out. The profile covers 50,000 to 70,000 clones, with around 84% appearing a single time and almost 6% taken by the ten largest. Sequencing was performed on PBMCs. Every receptor here comes from a male donor in good health and CMV-seronegative.

The CDR3 DNA is TGTGCCATCAGCACCGGGACTAGCGGGTACAATGAGCAGTTCTTC. This translates into CAISTGTSGYNEQFF. The chain joins TRBV10-3 to TRBJ2-1; 12 nucleotides line up with TRBD2. V was clipped by 6 bases and J by 4 bases; unmatched bases: 4. Germline V gene sequence: CDR1 ENHRY, CDR2 SYGVKD. The CDR3 extends over 15 amino acids.

The chain has TRBV4-3 and TRBJ2-5, with D perhaps matching TRBD2 (7 bases). The CDR3 extends over 15 amino acids. Trimming cost V 1 base and J 5 bases, with 14 bases left between them. Germline CDR1 LGHNA, CDR2 YSLEER. The CDR3 spells CASSQVGGARETQYF. The CDR3 DNA is TGCGCCAGCAGCCAAGTAGGGGGGGCGCGGGAGACCCAGTACTTC.

This clone was picked up one time. This rearrangement joins TRBV15 to TRBJ1-1; D unclear. This CDR3 is built from 15 residues. V was pared by 6 bases and J by 4 bases, with 18 bases between. CDR1 is LNHNV, CDR2 YYDKDF, per germline (reference sequence). CDR3 amino acids: CATSLAAPGSTEAFF. In DNA form, the CDR3 reads TGTGCCACCAGTCTAGCGGCCCCGGGGAGCACTGAAGCTTTCTTT. The full variable domain, completed using reference TRBV15 and TRBJ1-1, is DAMVIQNPRYQVTQFGKPVTLSCSQTLNHNVMYWYQQKSSQAPKLLFHYYDKDFNNEADTPDNFQSRRPNTSFCFLDIRSPGLGDTAMYLCATSLAAPGSTEAFFGQGTRLTVV.

The DNA of the CDR3 is TGTGCCAGCAGCTTAGATGCTACGGTCTACGAGCAGTACTTC. Its translation: CASSLDATVYEQYF. V usage is TRBV11-1 and J usage is TRBJ2-5, with D uncertain. The closer fit of TRBJ2-7 to the DNA end suggests the J call may be wrong. Germline CDR1 and CDR2: SGHAT and FQDESV (reference sequence). The CDR3 totals 14 residues.

This clone showed up just once. The chain joins TRBV6-6 to TRBJ2-3, with D perhaps matching TRBD2 (6 bases). Germline values: CDR1 MNHNY, CDR2 SVGAGI (reference sequence). V lost 5 bases to trimming and J lost 1 base, with 13 bases between them. The CDR3 runs 15 residues. The CDR3, as DNA: TGTGCCAGCAGTGTACTGGGCGGGGGCACAGATACGCAGTATTTT. Its translation: CASSVLGGGTDTQYF.

The table lists this clone with a few counts. This chain links TRBV25-1 with TRBJ2-3; D not resolved. Trimming took off 4 bases at V and 0 bases at J, with 8 bases between the two ends. The CDR3 covers 14 residues. Germline values: CDR1 MGHDK, CDR2 SYGVNS. The chain's CDR3 is CASSGRSSTDTQYF. CDR3 DNA: TGTGCCAGCAGTGGTAGATCTAGCACAGATACGCAGTATTTT.

The CDR3 nucleotides are TGTGCCAGCAGCTTAGGGGGGCCGGCAGATACGCAGTATTTT. Amino acid sequence: CASSLGGPADTQYF. The chain joins TRBV7-8 to TRBJ2-3, with D perhaps TRBD1 (6 bases). CDR1 and CDR2 from the germline V gene are SGHVS and FQNEAQ. Trimming removed 1 base from V and 4 bases from J, with 9 bases in between. The CDR3 length is 14 residues.

This clone has a handful of counts. The chain joins TRBV10-3 to TRBJ2-5; D is perhaps TRBD2 (5 bases). The V gene's germline CDR1 is ENHRY and CDR2 SYGVKD. Trimming removed 5 bases from V and 0 bases from J, with 13 bases in between. The CDR3 totals 15 residues. CDR3 DNA sequence: TGTGCCATCAGTTTTTCCGCCGGGAACCAAGAGACCCAGTACTTC. It specifies CAISFSAGNQETQYF.

CDR3: CASSLGQGYYEQYF. CDR3 nucleotides: TGCGCCAGCAGCTTAGGGCAGGGCTACTACGAGCAGTACTTC. The chain uses TRBV5-1 and TRBJ2-7; D is perhaps TRBD1 (5 bases). Trimming took off 2 bases at V and 3 bases at J, with 12 bases between the two ends. The germline gives CDR1 SGHRS, CDR2 YFSETQ. This CDR3 comprises 14 residues.

This clone was recorded a few times. This rearrangement joins TRBV5-1 to TRBJ2-5, with D hard to call. V was trimmed by 0 bases and J by 2 bases, leaving 8 bases between them. The CDR3 runs to 14 residues. The germline CDR1 and CDR2 sequences are SGHRS and YFSETQ. This CDR3 reads CASSLAAGQETQYF. For the CDR3, the DNA is TGCGCCAGCAGCTTGGCGGCAGGACAAGAGACCCAGTACTTC. Complete variable domain (other parts from reference TRBV5-1 and TRBJ2-5): KAGVTQTPRYLIKTRGQQVTLSCSPISGHRSVSWYQQTPGQGLQFLFEYFSETQRNKGNFPGRFSGRQFSNSRSEMNVSTLELGDSALYLCASSLAAGQETQYFGPGTRLLVL.